The 27 T cell receptor beta chains in this list originate from one sample, sequenced in a study of Tregs in tolerant kidney transplant recipients. The nonmyeloablative bone marrow transplants came from related graft donors, with transient mixed chimerism. The method was immunoSEQ multiplex PCR; TCRdb's version includes in-frame clones alone and lacks a portion of them. The sample gives some 57,000 clones, around 93% of which show up once; 15% is in the top ten. Here the sequenced sample was CD8+ T cells from blood (PBMCs), taken 24 months after the transplant. Receptors originate from a human patient who received a combined kidney and bone marrow transplant. A subset of T cells may come from the graft donor.

CDR3 nucleotide sequence: TGTGCCACCAGCAGAGTTGGGGCAACCCAAGAGACCCAGTACTTC. Its translation is CATSRVGATQETQYF. This chain links TRBV15 with TRBJ2-5; possible D gene TRBD1, 5 bases. The CDR3 contains 15 residues. Germline V lookup: CDR1 LNHNV, CDR2 YYDKDF (reference sequence). V lost 1 base and J lost 1, with 10 bases in between. The whole variable domain, filled in from reference TRBV15 and TRBJ2-5, reads DAMVIQNPRYQVTQFGKPVTLSCSQTLNHNVMYWYQQKSSQAPKLLFHYYDKDFNNEADTPDNFQSRRPNTSFCFLDIRSPGLGDTAMYLCATSRVGATQETQYFGPGTRLLVL.

The rearrangement joins TRBV11-3 to TRBJ1-2, with 7 bases fitting TRBD1. V trimming: 2 bases; J trimming: 8 bases; junction bases outside the gene matches: 11. The CDR3 spans 15 residues. Germline V CDR1 and CDR2: SGHNT, YENEEA. The CDR3 spells CASSLTDRVGWGYTF. The CDR3 DNA is TGTGCCAGCAGCTTAACCGACAGGGTCGGATGGGGCTACACCTTC.

The chain uses TRBV18 and TRBJ2-2; 9 bases are a match to TRBD1. The junction had 5 bases not matched to a gene; V was cut back by 3 bases and J by 6 bases. Germline CDR1 and CDR2: KGHSH and LQKENI. This CDR3 region has 15 residues. CDR3 amino acids: CASSPSGTGPGELFF. The CDR3 bases are TGTGCCAGCTCACCCTCCGGGACAGGGCCCGGGGAGCTGTTTTTT. Based on the CDR3 plus reference TRBV18 and TRBJ2-2, the full variable domain is NAGVMQNPRHLVRRRGQEARLRCSPMKGHSHVYWYRQLPEEGLKFMVYLQKENIIDESGMPKERFSAEFPKEGPSILRIQQVVRGDSAAYFCASSPSGTGPGELFFGEGSRLTVL.

CDR3 region: CASSYGQGLEKLFF. CDR3 in DNA: TGTGCCAGCAGCTACGGACAGGGGCTTGAAAAACTGTTTTTT. V gene TRBV7-9 combines with J gene TRBJ1-4, with 9 bases lining up with TRBD1. Looked up from germline, CDR1 is SEHNR and CDR2 is FQNEAQ (reference sequence). The CDR3 spans 14 residues. Trimming took 4 bases from V and 7 from J; bases not matched to a gene: 4.

V usage is TRBV14 and J usage is TRBJ2-2; no reliable D call. This CDR3 has 13 amino acids. Trimming removed 0 bases from V and 7 bases from J, with 6 bases in between. Germline values: CDR1 SGHDN, CDR2 FVKESK. The CDR3 loop reads CASSQEESGELFF. The CDR3 DNA reads TGTGCCAGCAGCCAAGAGGAGAGCGGGGAGCTGTTTTTT.

The chain carries TRBV9 and TRBJ1-1; possible D gene TRBD1, 5 bases. Germline V gene lookup returns CDR1 SGDLS and CDR2 YYNGEE. The ends were cut back, 3 bases at V and 0 bases at J, with 9 bases in the middle. This CDR3 region has 14 residues. The CDR3 DNA follows: TGTGCCAGCAGCGCGGGGGGGATGAACACTGAAGCTTTCTTT. It encodes CASSAGGMNTEAFF.

This chain connects TRBV13 to TRBJ2-7; the match to TRBD2 covers 7 bases. Per germline, CDR1 PRHDT and CDR2 FYEKMQ (reference sequence). There are 13 residues in the CDR3. The V gene end was trimmed by 3 bases and the J gene end by 3 bases; junction bases not matched to a gene: 2. This CDR3 reads CASSFRGDYEQYF. The CDR3 DNA is TGTGCCAGCAGCTTTCGGGGGGACTACGAGCAGTACTTC.

This clone has only a few counts. This rearrangement joins TRBV28 to TRBJ2-7, with D maybe TRBD1 (5 bases). Trimming took off 3 bases at V and 1 base at J, with 7 bases between the two ends. The length of the CDR3 is 13 residues. From germline, CDR1 is MDHEN and CDR2 SYDVKM. The CDR3 reads CASSFAGSYEQYF. DNA for the CDR3: TGTGCCAGCAGTTTCGCAGGGTCCTACGAGCAGTACTTC.

V usage is TRBV6-5 and J usage is TRBJ2-3; D might be TRBD2 (6 bases). The CDR3 sequence is 15 residues long. Germline CDR1 and CDR2: MNHEY and SVGAGI. Trimming took 5 bases from V and 2 from J, leaving 14 bases between them. CDR3 nucleotides: TGTGCCAGCAGTCTGCTGGGACTGAACACAGATACGCAGTATTTT. It specifies CASSLLGLNTDTQYF.

This chain joins TRBV7-2 and TRBJ1-1; TRBD1 might be the D (5 bases). The CDR3 sequence is 16 residues long. V lost 1 base, J lost 5 bases, and 17 bases lay in between. CDR1 and CDR2 (germline): SGHTA, FQGNSA. The CDR3 protein is CASSLVGRGGVTEAFF. Written as DNA, the CDR3 is TGTGCCAGCAGCTTAGTGGGTAGGGGAGGAGTGACTGAAGCTTTCTTT.

A word on this clone: The junction differs from germline at one of its ends, possibly a read error. The chain joins TRBV13 to TRBJ2-1; 12 bases map to TRBD2. This CDR3 comprises 17 residues. CDR1 and CDR2 from the germline V gene are PRHDT and FYEKMQ (reference sequence). DNA for the CDR3: TGTGCCAGCAGCTCCGGGCTAGCGGGGGGGGGCCGGGATGAGCTGTTCTTC. Translating it yields CASSSGLAGGGRDELFF.

This chain links TRBV6-6 with TRBJ1-4; TRBD1 might be the D (5 bases). Germline loops: CDR1 MNHNY, CDR2 SVGAGI (reference sequence). This CDR3 comprises 15 residues. V dropped 0 bases and J dropped 4 bases, with 9 bases sitting between them. The CDR3 protein is CASSYSWGFNEKLFF. The CDR3 DNA follows: TGTGCCAGCAGTTACTCTTGGGGCTTTAATGAAAAACTGTTTTTT.

DNA for the CDR3: TGTGCCAGCAGCTTAGATTCGGCAGCGACGTTCGAAGCTTTCTTT. Translation: CASSLDSAATFEAFF. V and J are TRBV7-2 and TRBJ1-1; D is uncertain. Germline CDR1 and CDR2: SGHTA and FQGNSA. The CDR3 runs 15 residues. V was pared by 1 base and J by 8 bases, with 17 bases between. The variable domain in full, with the rest retrieved from reference TRBV7-2 and TRBJ1-1, is GAGVSQSPSNKVTEKGKDVELRCDPISGHTALYWYRQSLGQGLEFLIYFQGNSAPDKSGLPSDRFSAERTGGSVSTLTIQRTQQEDSAVYLCASSLDSAATFEAFFGQGTRLTVV.

This sequence joins TRBV10-1 and TRBJ2-7, with 7 bases matching TRBD2. The CDR3 has 16 amino acids. With 4 bases clipped from V and 0 bases from J, the junction kept 9 bases outside the gene matches. The germline CDR1 and CDR2 sequences are WNHNN and SYGVQD (reference sequence). As DNA, the CDR3 is TGCGCCAGCAGTGGGGAACGAGCGGGATGCTCCTACGAGCAGTACTTC. Translated: CASSGERAGCSYEQYF.

The chain employs TRBV20-1 and TRBJ2-5; D gene unclear. Germline V gives CDR1 DFQATT, CDR2 SNEGSKA (reference sequence). This CDR3 comprises 11 residues. The V and J ends lost 6 bases and 7 bases respectively, with 12 bases between them. The CDR3 region is CSAPLLGTQYF. The CDR3 DNA reads TGCAGTGCGCCACTGCTTGGGACCCAGTACTTC.

The rearrangement uses TRBV2 and TRBJ1-2, with no clear D. This CDR3 comprises 14 residues. The germline V gene encodes CDR1 SNHLY and CDR2 FYNNEI. Trimming pared 0 bases from V and 6 bases from J, leaving 11 bases between. The CDR3 is CASSEAQQYDGYTF. CDR3 DNA: TGTGCCAGCAGTGAAGCACAGCAGTATGATGGCTACACCTTC. Variable domain in full (rest from reference TRBV2 and TRBJ1-2): EPEVTQTPSHQVTQMGQEVILRCVPISNHLYFYWYRQILGQKVEFLVSFYNNEISEKSEIFDDQFSVERPDGSNFTLKIRSTKLEDSAMYFCASSEAQQYDGYTFGSGTRLTVV.

The V and J genes are TRBV9 and TRBJ2-1; a possible D gene is TRBD2 (7 bases). The CDR3 consists of 15 residues. Germline CDR1 and CDR2: SGDLS and YYNGEE. Trimming pared 3 bases from V and 5 bases from J, leaving 15 bases between. Written as DNA, the CDR3 is TGTGCCAGCAGCGCTTGGGGGGGGCCGAACAATGAGCAGTTCTTC. Residues: CASSAWGGPNNEQFF. Supplemented by reference TRBV9 and TRBJ2-1, the full variable domain reads DSGVTQTPKHLITATGQRVTLRCSPRSGDLSVYWYQQSLDQGLQFLIQYYNGEERAKGNILERFSAQQFPDLHSELNLSSLELGDSALYFCASSAWGGPNNEQFFGPGTRLTVL.

CDR3 protein: CSVAGDRGVYGYTF. Here the CDR3 DNA reads TGCAGCGTTGCCGGGGACAGGGGAGTTTATGGCTACACCTTC. The chain uses TRBV29-1 and TRBJ1-2; 10 bases map to TRBD1. Germline values: CDR1 SQVTM, CDR2 ANQGSEA. This CDR3 contains 14 residues. With V trimmed by 4 bases and J by 5 bases, 7 bases remained unmatched.

The sample holds one count of this clone. V gene TRBV2 combines with J gene TRBJ1-1; 9 bases are shared with TRBD1. Germline V gives CDR1 SNHLY, CDR2 FYNNEI. V was pared by 7 bases and J by 8 bases, with 8 bases of the junction left unmatched. CDR3 length: 13 residues. The CDR3: CASNRDRDVEAFF. The CDR3 DNA sequence: TGTGCCAGCAATAGGGACAGGGATGTAGAAGCTTTCTTT.

The chain couples TRBV4-1 to TRBJ2-3, with D possibly being TRBD2 (5 bases). The CDR3 has 14 residues. V was cut by 4 bases and J by 3 bases, with 11 bases left in between. Germline V CDR1 and CDR2: MGHRA, YSYEKL. The CDR3 nucleotides read TGCGCCAGCAGCCCTCCCTCGGGAACAGATACGCAGTATTTT. Translation: CASSPPSGTDTQYF.

The chain carries TRBV19 and TRBJ1-6, with D tentatively TRBD1 (6 bases). Germline V gene lookup returns CDR1 LNHDA and CDR2 SQIVND (reference sequence). This CDR3 has 14 residues. V shed 7 bases and J shed 8 bases, with 15 bases lying between them. The CDR3 loop is CASIQGPGDSPLHF. The CDR3 DNA is TGTGCCAGTATACAGGGTCCTGGGGATTCACCCCTCCACTTT.

The rearrangement links TRBV7-2 to TRBJ2-2, with 12 bases matching TRBD1. The CDR3 has 17 residues. With V trimmed by 1 base and J by 8 bases, 8 bases remained unmatched. Germline CDR1 is SGHTA and CDR2 is FQGNSA. Here the CDR3 DNA reads TGTGCCAGCAGCTTAGAGATCGGGACAGGGGGCCCAGGGGAGCTGTTTTTT. Translated, it gives CASSLEIGTGGPGELFF.

The sample holds a few counts of this clone. CDR3 residues: CASSSPGEKLFF. The CDR3 bases are TGTGCCAGCAGCAGTCCTGGTGAAAAACTGTTTTTT. V and J are TRBV2 and TRBJ1-4; D call uncertain. Between the trimmed V and J ends, which lost 6 bases and 7 bases, there was a span of 9 bases. Germline assignment: CDR1 SNHLY and CDR2 FYNNEI. CDR3 length: 12 amino acids.

The chain is built from TRBV29-1 and TRBJ2-5; no clear D gene. This CDR3 contains 13 residues. V lost 3 bases and J lost 1, with 9 bases in between. The germline CDR1 and CDR2 sequences are SQVTM and ANQGSEA. The CDR3 spells CSVEWRFQETQYF. CDR3 bases: TGCAGCGTTGAGTGGCGGTTCCAAGAGACCCAGTACTTC.

The V gene is TRBV19, the J gene TRBJ2-1, with 10 positions matching TRBD2. Germline V gene data show CDR1 as LNHDA and CDR2 as SQIVND (reference sequence). V shed 2 bases, J shed 7 bases, and the junction held 2 bases outside the gene matches. The CDR3 contains 14 residues. CDR3 coding DNA: TGTGCCAGTAGTATAAGCGGGAGGGAAAATGAGCAGTTCTTC. It encodes CASSISGRENEQFF.

The chain carries TRBV27 and TRBJ1-1; no reliable D call. Trimming shortened V by 5 bases and J by 4 bases, and 11 bases separated the two germline ends. Germline loops: CDR1 MNHEY, CDR2 SMNVEV (reference sequence). The CDR3 totals 13 residues. CDR3 DNA sequence: TGTGCCAGCAGTCTGTCCGTCGTCACTGAAGCTTTCTTT. It translates to CASSLSVVTEAFF.

This clone was seen a single time. The J gene is TRBJ1-5, the V gene TRBV30; D is possibly TRBD1 (5 bases). V shed 4 bases and J shed 7 bases, with 17 bases lying between them. This CDR3 has 14 residues. The V gene's germline CDR1 is GTSNPN and CDR2 SVGIG (reference sequence). The DNA of the CDR3 is TGTGCCTGGATGGAACGGGGGGAAGGACAGCCCCAGCATTTT. Translating it yields CAWMERGEGQPQHF.